These 17 T cell receptor beta chains were all obtained from the same sample, sequenced in a study of shared clonotypes between healthy human individuals. Clones were sequenced by immunoSEQ multiplex PCR, and TCRdb holds only the in-frame ones, with some missing. The table includes some 2,500,000 clones, 90% to 95% detected once. Sequencing was performed on naive CD4+ T cells from PBMCs. Subset meaning: CD45RA+ positively selected. The origin of the receptors is a man between 18 and 29 years old in good health. Some clones in this sample may be carry-over from other donors' samples.

The rearrangement links TRBV30 to TRBJ2-1, with a tentative D call TRBD2 (6 bases). Germline CDR1 is GTSNPN and CDR2 is SVGIG (reference sequence). The CDR3 is 16 amino acids. V was cut by 0 bases and J by 2 bases, with 14 bases left in between. For the CDR3, the DNA is TGTGCCTGGAGTGTACGCGGGGTAAGGACCTACAATGAGCAGTTCTTC. Protein product: CAWSVRGVRTYNEQFF. The variable domain in full, completed from reference TRBV30 and TRBJ2-1, reads SQTIHQWPATLVQPVGSPLSLECTVEGTSNPNLYWYRQAAGRGLQLLFYSVGIGQISSEVPQNLSASRPQDRQFILSSKKLLLSDSGFYLCAWSVRGVRTYNEQFFGPGTRLTVL.

V usage is TRBV5-1 and J usage is TRBJ2-1; unclear D gene. V was cut by 4 bases and J by 0 bases, with 8 bases left in between. CDR3 size: 14 residues. Germline V gene sequence: CDR1 SGHRS, CDR2 YFSETQ. In DNA, the CDR3 is TGCGCCAGCAGCGCACCGAGCTCCTACAATGAGCAGTTCTTC. Amino acid sequence: CASSAPSSYNEQFF.

V usage is TRBV1 and J usage is TRBJ2-2; the table's D call of TRBD1 was not tested on the DNA. TRBV1 is a documented pseudogene. The CDR3 extends over 17 amino acids. The chain's CDR3 is CTSSQLNRDRDTGELFF. CDR3 sequence (DNA): TGCACCAGCAGCCAACTAAACCGGGACAGGGACACCGGGGAGCTGTTTTTT.

This chain connects TRBV7-2 to TRBJ2-2, with 9 bases fitting TRBD1. The CDR3 loop spans 15 amino acids. V gave up 5 bases and J gave up 5 bases; unmatched junction bases: 6. Germline lookup yields CDR1 SGHTA and CDR2 FQGNSA. The CDR3 DNA reads TGTGCCAGCAGCATCGGGACAGGGTGGACCGGGGAGCTGTTTTTT. It specifies CASSIGTGWTGELFF.

V and J are TRBV27 and TRBJ1-1; D unresolved. In germline, CDR1 is MNHEY, CDR2 SMNVEV (reference sequence). The CDR3 has 16 amino acids. V was pared by 5 bases and J by 1 base, with 17 bases between. The CDR3 DNA reads TGTGCCAGCAGTATCGGGCTTCCCCCTGGGAACACTGAAGCTTTCTTT. Translated, it gives CASSIGLPPGNTEAFF.

V is TRBV6-4 and J is TRBJ2-1; D gene unclear. Germline assignment: CDR1 MRHNA and CDR2 SNTAGT. The CDR3 has 16 residues. Trimming shortened V by 0 bases and J by 0 bases, and 9 bases separated the two germline ends. The CDR3: CASSDSWVRSYNEQFF. The CDR3 DNA sequence: TGTGCCAGCAGTGACTCGTGGGTTCGCTCCTACAATGAGCAGTTCTTC.

V is TRBV7-9 and J is TRBJ2-5; 7 positions match TRBD2. The junction had 9 bases not matched to a gene; V was cut back by 1 base and J by 4 bases. This CDR3 is built from 16 residues. Per the germline V gene, CDR1 is SEHNR and CDR2 is FQNEAQ (reference sequence). DNA of the CDR3: TGTGCCAGCAGCTTAGGGTCGGCTAGCGGAGGAGAGACCCAGTACTTC. Its protein is CASSLGSASGGETQYF.

This clone was detected only once. The gene calls are TRBV7-2 and TRBJ1-1; the D is unclear. Germline lookup yields CDR1 SGHTA and CDR2 FQGNSA. This CDR3 is 15 amino acids long. With 6 bases removed from V and 0 bases from J, the gap between germline ends came to 14 bases. In DNA form, the CDR3 reads TGTGCCAGCAGACCGTGGGATGCCTTGAACACTGAAGCTTTCTTT. Its protein product is CASRPWDALNTEAFF. Full variable domain (outside the CDR3, taken from reference TRBV7-2 and TRBJ1-1): GAGVSQSPSNKVTEKGKDVELRCDPISGHTALYWYRQSLGQGLEFLIYFQGNSAPDKSGLPSDRFSAERTGGSVSTLTIQRTQQEDSAVYLCASRPWDALNTEAFFGQGTRLTVV.

The chain has TRBV19 and TRBJ1-2; D possibly corresponds to TRBD1 (6 bases). Germline V gene sequence: CDR1 LNHDA, CDR2 SQIVND (reference sequence). This CDR3 is 13 amino acids long. V gave up 5 bases and J gave up 1 base, with 8 bases separating them. CDR3 amino acids: CASSPGDNYGYTF. The CDR3 coding sequence is TGTGCCAGTAGTCCAGGGGATAACTATGGCTACACCTTC.

The chain's CDR3 is CASSYTGSGANVLTF. The CDR3 nucleotides are TGTGCCAGCAGTTACACAGGTTCTGGGGCCAACGTCCTGACTTTC. The V gene is TRBV6-6, the J gene TRBJ2-6, with a possible D match to TRBD1 (5 bases). The germline V gene encodes CDR1 MNHNY and CDR2 SVGAGI (reference sequence). The V gene lost 2 bases and the J gene lost 1 base, with 6 bases spanning the gap. This CDR3 comprises 15 residues.

CDR3 sequence: CASSFTGGAYNEQFF. The CDR3 coding sequence is TGTGCCAGCAGCTTTACGGGGGGCGCGTACAATGAGCAGTTCTTC. The rearrangement links TRBV7-9 to TRBJ2-1; weak D call: TRBD2 (7 bases). The V end lost 3 bases, the J end lost 4 bases, and 13 bases lay between the germline ends. The CDR3 is 15 amino acids. Germline V gene sequence: CDR1 SEHNR, CDR2 FQNEAQ (reference sequence).

This sequence joins TRBV7-2 and TRBJ1-1; D possibly corresponds to TRBD1 (6 bases). Germline V lookup: CDR1 SGHTA, CDR2 FQGNSA. CDR3 length: 14 residues. The ends were cut back, 9 bases at V and 6 bases at J, with 20 bases in the middle. The CDR3 DNA reads as TGTGCCAGTAATGTAGGGGGGCCCAACGCTGAAGCTTTCTTT. Protein sequence: CASNVGGPNAEAFF.

The J gene is TRBJ2-3, the V gene TRBV5-6; maybe TRBD2 (6 bases). V lost 3 bases to trimming and J lost 4 bases, with 9 bases between them. The CDR3 runs 13 residues. Germline loops: CDR1 SGHDT, CDR2 YYEEEE. Written as DNA, the CDR3 is TGTGCCAGCAGCTACGGGAGCGCAGATACGCAGTATTTT. Translated, it gives CASSYGSADTQYF.

The chain is built from TRBV6-4 and TRBJ2-7; D might be TRBD1 (6 bases). CDR3 length equals 15 residues. Between the trimmed V and J ends, which lost 6 bases and 0 bases, there was a span of 15 bases. The germline V gene encodes CDR1 MRHNA and CDR2 SNTAGT. The CDR3 region has the DNA TGTGCCAGCAGAGGGATTGACAGGAGCTCCTACGAGCAGTACTTC. The encoded protein is CASRGIDRSSYEQYF.

The rearrangement links TRBV10-3 to TRBJ2-5; maybe TRBD1 (5 bases). The DNA end lines up better with TRBJ2-7; the J call may be wrong. The germline V gene has CDR1 ENHRY and CDR2 SYGVKD. This CDR3 has 13 amino acids. The CDR3 DNA reads TGTGCCATCAAGGTAGGGGCGGACTACGAGCAGTACTTC. This translates into CAIKVGADYEQYF.

The chain's CDR3 is CASSPTGFSYEQYF. DNA of the CDR3: TGTGCCAGCAGCCCCACGGGGTTTTCCTACGAGCAGTACTTC. The chain employs TRBV7-3 and TRBJ2-7; weak D call: TRBD2 (5 bases). Trimming removed 5 bases at V and 1 base at J, with 12 bases between. The V gene's germline CDR1 is SGHTA and CDR2 FQGTGA. CDR3 length equals 14 residues.

J is TRBJ2-7 and V is TRBV5-1; possibly TRBD1 for D (5 bases). Per germline, CDR1 SGHRS and CDR2 YFSETQ. Trimming took off 1 base at V and 2 bases at J, with 10 bases between the two ends. CDR3 size: 14 residues. CDR3 sequence: CASSLLGAPYEQYF. The CDR3 DNA reads TGCGCCAGCAGCTTGTTAGGGGCCCCCTACGAGCAGTACTTC.